This T cell receptor beta chain was sequenced for a study of a mutant IDH1 vaccine in newly diagnosed glioma. Overall study: Treated patients had a mean age of about 40 years and a 62.5% male, around 38% female split. Before enrollment, patients got radiotherapy alone, temozolomide alone, or mostly the combination.

Regarding this clone: One junction end does not reproduce the germline sequence, and a read error may be involved.

TCRdb's copy holds only in-frame clones and misses some; the assay was immunoSEQ multiplex PCR. This sample carries 75,000 to 100,000 clones, about 80% of them seen once, and the ten largest clones take less than 6.5%. CDR3 length equals 17 residues. Germline CDR1 and CDR2: SSHAT and FNYEAQ (reference sequence). As for time point: baseline, week 1 (first vaccination visit). Treatment indicated: pre-vaccination baseline after standard-of-care therapy. The donor cohort comprised cases of new WHO grade 3 or 4 IDH1-mutant, ATRX-lost astrocytoma. This specimen consisted of PBMCs, obtained from a glioma patient treated with radiotherapy, temozolomide or both. The clonotype was recovered from a man in his forties with glioma. Some clones in this sample may be carry-over from other donors' samples. The chain couples TRBV7-7 to TRBJ2-5, with D possibly being TRBD1 or TRBD2 (6 bases each). Written as DNA, the CDR3 is TGTGCTAGCAGCCCTAGGGTTAGGGGGGACGACCAAGAGACCCAGTACTTC. Its protein is CASSPRVRGDDQETQYF.